A selection of T cell receptor beta chains follows, all from one sample in a study of cytomegalovirus exposure and HLA in healthy donors. Sequencing was performed with immunoSEQ multiplex PCR; in TCRdb, only in-frame clones are kept and a portion is missing. The sample shows 99,000 or so clones, about 9.5% of them seen only once. Sequencing was done on a sample of PBMCs. The receptors derive from a man aged 40-49 years in good health and CMV-seropositive. The CDR3 runs from the conserved cysteine through the conserved F or W. A D gene is named only where the DNA matches it firmly. The size entry is marked missing in some rows and otherwise reads once, few, many or a size class.

>NA|TRBJ2-3|NA|TRBV5-1
TGCGCCAGCAGAGAAACAGGGACAGATACGCAGTATTTT
CASRETGTDTQYF
>NA|TRBJ1-1|few|TRBV13
TGTGCCAGCAGCTTAAACCCCGCGACTCTTCTCGGGGGCACTGAAGCTTTCTTT
CASSLNPATLLGGTEAFF
>NA|TRBJ2-1|NA|TRBV15
TGTGCCACCAGCGGAGACCTAGCAGATCTAGAGCAGTTCTTC
CATSGDLADLEQFF
>TRBD2|TRBJ2-1|NA|TRBV25-1
TGTGCCAGCAGTGACCGCGGGAGGGCCCCAAATGAGCAGTTCTTC
CASSDRGRAPNEQFF
>TRBD1|TRBJ2-7|NA|TRBV28
TGTGCCAGCGGTCCGGCAGGGGGCGCCTACGAGCAGTACTTC
CASGPAGGAYEQYF
>NA|TRBJ2-1|few|TRBV9
TGTGCCAGCAGCTCCCGGGACTCCGGCTACAATGAGCAGTTCTTC
CASSSRDSGYNEQFF
>NA|TRBJ1-1|NA|TRBV28
TGTGCCAGCAGCTCTATAATGAACACTGAAGCTTTCTTT
CASSSIMNTEAFF
>TRBD2|TRBJ2-3|NA|TRBV12-5
TGTGCTAGTGGTTTGGTACTGGGCGGGAGCCGCACAGATACGCAGTATTTT
CASGLVLGGSRTDTQYF
>NA|TRBJ1-5|NA|TRBV7-9
TGTGCCAGCAGCTTTTACCCCGGGGAGCCCCAGCATTTT
CASSFYPGEPQHF
>TRBD2|TRBJ2-5|NA|TRBV6-5
TGTGCCAGCAGTTCGACTAGCCCTGAGACCCAGTACTTC
CASSSTSPETQYF
>TRBD2|TRBJ2-7|few|TRBV4-3
TGCGCCAGCAGCCAAGGTAATAGCGGGAGTCGGTACGAGCAGTACTTC
CASSQGNSGSRYEQYF
>NA|TRBJ1-2|few|TRBV6-6
TGTGCCAGCAGTTACTCGACAGGCGATGGCTACACCTTC
CASSYSTGDGYTF
>TRBD2|TRBJ2-1|NA|TRBV4-3
TGCGCCAGCAGCCAAGGGGTAGCGGGAGGGCCCAATGAGCAGTTCTTC
CASSQGVAGGPNEQFF
>NA|TRBJ2-1|NA|TRBV12-5
TGTGCTAGTGGCCAAGACAGTCACAATGAGCAGTTCTTC
CASGQDSHNEQFF
>TRBD2|TRBJ2-7|NA|TRBV9
TGTGCCAGCAGCCCTTTCCCCCCTGGCCTAGCGGGATCCTACGAGCAGTACTTC
CASSPFPPGLAGSYEQYF
>TRBD2|TRBJ2-7|few|TRBV28
TGTGCCAGCAGTTTACGACCCCGGGGGACCCTAGCGGGATTGTACGAGCAGTACTTC
CASSLRPRGTLAGLYEQYF
>TRBD2|TRBJ2-7|few|TRBV15
TGTGCCACCAGCTCTACCTGCGGAACTAGCGGGTTCACCACCCCCACCGAGCAGTACTTC
CATSSTCGTSGFTTPTEQYF
>TRBD2|TRBJ2-7|few|TRBV19
TGTGCCAGTAGGAGCGGGAGCTCCTACGAGCAGTACTTC
CASRSGSSYEQYF
>NA|TRBJ2-7|few|TRBV11-3
TGTGCCAGCAGCTTAGGTCCAGGGCCCACCTACGAGCAGTACTTC
CASSLGPGPTYEQYF
>NA|TRBJ2-4|few|TRBV19
TGTGCCAGTAGTTTGGAACCGGGAAGGGGAGGCATTCAGTACTTC
CASSLEPGRGGIQYF
>TRBD1|TRBJ2-2|NA|TRBV15
TGTGCCACCAGTAGTGACGGGACAGCCAGCGCCGCGAACACCGGGGAGCTGTTTTTT
CATSSDGTASAANTGELFF
>NA|TRBJ2-7|few|TRBV5-1
TGCGCCAGCAGCCCTTTGGGGGCTTTTGCTAACGAGCAGTACTTC
CASSPLGAFANEQYF